Below are 14 T cell receptor beta chains sequenced from a single sample in a study of cytomegalovirus exposure and HLA in healthy donors. PCR amplification relied on 60 Vbeta primers (plus 13 Jbeta primers). Sequencing was performed with immunoSEQ multiplex PCR; in TCRdb, only in-frame clones are kept and a portion is missing. The sample has about 230,000 clones, about 89% seen once. Sequences were obtained from PBMCs. These receptors were collected from a woman under 30 in good health and CMV-seronegative.

The chain links TRBV5-1 to TRBJ2-1, with 7 nucleotides matching TRBD1. Germline V gives CDR1 SGHRS, CDR2 YFSETQ. The trim removed 4 bases at V and 0 bases at J, leaving 7 bases unmatched. This CDR3 spans 16 amino acids. This CDR3 is CASSKGAASSYNEQFF. The CDR3 DNA reads TGCGCCAGCAGCAAGGGGGCAGCGTCCTCCTACAATGAGCAGTTCTTC.

The J gene is TRBJ1-5, the V gene TRBV18, with TRBD1 matching 7 bases. The junction had 15 bases not matched to a gene; V was cut back by 4 bases and J by 3 bases. The CDR3 consists of 18 residues. Per germline, CDR1 KGHSH and CDR2 LQKENI. In nucleotides, the CDR3 is TGTGCCAGCTCACGCGGAATTCCCGGGACAGTTAACAATCAGCCCCAGCATTTT. As protein: CASSRGIPGTVNNQPQHF. The full variable domain, with the rest looked up from reference TRBV18 and TRBJ1-5, is NAGVMQNPRHLVRRRGQEARLRCSPMKGHSHVYWYRQLPEEGLKFMVYLQKENIIDESGMPKERFSAEFPKEGPSILRIQQVVRGDSAAYFCASSRGIPGTVNNQPQHFGDGTRLSIL.

The chain combines TRBV6-6 with TRBJ1-1, with D possibly matching TRBD1 (5 bases). Trimming removed 6 bases from V and 5 bases from J, with 7 bases in between. Germline CDR1 is MNHNY and CDR2 is SVGAGI (reference sequence). There are 11 residues in the CDR3. CDR3 loop: CASSRVTEAFF. The DNA of the CDR3 is TGTGCCAGCAGCAGGGTGACTGAAGCTTTCTTT.

This clone showed up just once. Written as DNA, the CDR3 is TGTGCCAGCAGTTTAGGACTAGCGCGGGGAAGGGGGGTCGAGCAGTACTTC. Translation: CASSLGLARGRGVEQYF. The chain joins TRBV27 to TRBJ2-7; 9 bases match TRBD2. CDR3 length equals 17 residues. V shed 2 bases and J 6 bases; nucleotides not matched to a gene: 14. The germline V gene encodes CDR1 MNHEY and CDR2 SMNVEV (reference sequence).

This chain's CDR3 is CASSRGGVGHGYTF. CDR3 bases: TGTGCCAGTAGTAGGGGGGGAGTAGGACATGGCTACACCTTC. This chain uses TRBV19 with TRBJ1-2; maybe TRBD1 (5 bases). V lost 4 bases and J lost 6, with 15 bases in between. The CDR3 is 14 amino acids. In germline, CDR1 is LNHDA, CDR2 SQIVND (reference sequence).

The chain carries TRBV7-6 and TRBJ2-2, with 9 positions matching TRBD1. V lost 1 base to trimming and J lost 5 bases; unmatched junction nucleotides: 8. The CDR3 is made up of 17 amino acids. Germline values: CDR1 SGHVS, CDR2 FNYEAQ. The CDR3 region is CASSLGQGTGLTGELFF. CDR3 in DNA: TGTGCCAGCAGCTTAGGTCAAGGGACAGGGTTGACCGGGGAGCTGTTTTTT.

The V gene is TRBV6-1, the J gene TRBJ2-7; perhaps TRBD2 as D (5 bases). The V gene's germline CDR1 is MNHNS and CDR2 SASEGT. V gave up 0 bases and J gave up 3 bases, with 12 bases separating them. The CDR3 contains 15 residues. The CDR3 loop is CASSEAFGVDYEQYF. The CDR3 coding sequence is TGTGCCAGCAGTGAAGCTTTCGGGGTGGACTACGAGCAGTACTTC.

This rearrangement joins TRBV9 to TRBJ1-4; 7 nucleotides agree with TRBD1. The CDR3 consists of 16 residues. V trimming: 1 base; J trimming: 3 bases; junction bases outside the gene matches: 6. Per the germline V gene, CDR1 is SGDLS and CDR2 is YYNGEE. The CDR3 bases are TGTGCCAGCAGCGTAACCGGTCAGGGGGCTAATGAAAAACTGTTTTTT. It yields the protein CASSVTGQGANEKLFF.

Worth noting for this clone: Within the sample, other DNA sequences also encode this same CDR3. The chain joins TRBV9 to TRBJ1-3, with D possibly being TRBD1 (5 bases). Germline V gene data show CDR1 as SGDLS and CDR2 as YYNGEE. This CDR3 has 12 amino acids. Trimming stripped 7 bases from V and 1 base from J, with 6 bases between. The CDR3 region is CASSGSGNTIYF. As DNA, the CDR3 is TGTGCCAGCTCAGGGTCTGGAAACACCATATATTTT. Full variable domain (remainder filled in from reference TRBV9 and TRBJ1-3): DSGVTQTPKHLITATGQRVTLRCSPRSGDLSVYWYQQSLDQGLQFLIQYYNGEERAKGNILERFSAQQFPDLHSELNLSSLELGDSALYFCASSGSGNTIYFGEGSWLTVV.

This chain connects TRBV5-8 to TRBJ1-4, with TRBD1 as a possible D gene (5 bases). The CDR3 contains 15 residues. With 0 bases removed from V and 5 bases from J, the gap between germline ends came to 11 bases. Germline V CDR1 and CDR2: SGHTS, YDEGEE. CDR3 protein: CASSLDKGLNEKLFF. In DNA form, the CDR3 reads TGTGCCAGCAGCTTGGACAAGGGGCTAAATGAAAAACTGTTTTTT.

This chain uses TRBV9 with TRBJ2-7, with a weak D call TRBD2 (6 bases). CDR1 and CDR2 (germline): SGDLS, YYNGEE. V lost 0 bases to trimming and J lost 5 bases, with 6 bases between them. This CDR3 comprises 12 residues. The CDR3 nucleotides read TGTGCCAGCAGCGTAGGGGGGGACGAGCAGTACTTC. Protein sequence: CASSVGGDEQYF.

The chain links TRBV6-1 to TRBJ2-1; 14 bases map to TRBD2. J was trimmed by 8 bases and V by 5 bases; bases with no gene match: 5. Germline values: CDR1 MNHNS, CDR2 SASEGT. This CDR3 spans 15 amino acids. In nucleotides, the CDR3 is TGTGCCAGCAGTCGACTAGCGGGAGGGGTTGATGAGCAGTTCTTC. Its translation: CASSRLAGGVDEQFF.

The rearrangement links TRBV6-1 to TRBJ1-1; 9 nucleotides agree with TRBD1. With 5 bases clipped from V and 4 bases from J, the junction kept 5 bases outside the gene matches. CDR3 size: 14 residues. The germline CDR1 and CDR2 sequences are MNHNS and SASEGT. CDR3 nucleotide sequence: TGTGCCAGCAGTAGGACAGGGGAGGGCACTGAAGCTTTCTTT. It codes for CASSRTGEGTEAFF.

The V call is TRBV6-1, the J call TRBJ2-1, with 9 positions matching TRBD1. The CDR3 runs to 14 residues. With V trimmed by 10 bases and J by 4 bases, 8 bases remained unmatched. Germline V CDR1 and CDR2: MNHNS, SASEGT. CDR3 bases: TGTGCCACCCGGCGGGACAGGGCATACAATGAGCAGTTCTTC. This codes for CATRRDRAYNEQFF.